The rows below give T cell receptor beta chains drawn from one sample of a study of shared clonotypes between healthy human individuals. Sequencing used immunoSEQ multiplex PCR; TCRdb keeps in-frame clones, though not all of them. The sample records 950,000 to 1,100,000 clones, about four fifths being singletons. The specimen sequenced was memory CD4+ T cells from PBMCs. Receptor source: a man between 18 and 35 years old in good health. Some clones in this sample may be carry-over from other donors' samples. Both conserved end residues are part of each CDR3. D genes are given only for firm matches. For some rows the clone size is stated as once, few or many, or as a class when expanded; others skip it.

TRBV11-2	TRBD1	.	TRBJ2-7	TGTGCCAGCAGCTCACCCAGGGGGAACACCTACGAGCAGTACTTC	CASSSPRGNTYEQYF
TRBV19	.	.	TRBJ1-3	TGTGCCAGTATCCGGGGTAGGAACTCTGGAAACACCATATATTTT	CASIRGRNSGNTIYF
TRBV11-3	.	.	TRBJ2-2	TGTGCCAGCAGCTTAGACGCGGCTAACCGGGAGCTGTTTTTT	CASSLDAANRELFF
TRBV5-4	TRBD2	.	TRBJ2-5	TGTGCCAGCAGCTTGTGGGGCGGGAGTGAGACCCAGTACTTC	CASSLWGGSETQYF
TRBV30	TRBD1	.	TRBJ2-7	TGTGCCTGGAGTGGACAGGGCGGCGAGCAGTACTTC	CAWSGQGGEQYF
TRBV28	.	.	TRBJ2-7	TGTGCCAGCAGTTCGTCTCGGGGTGTCTACGAGCAGTACTTC	CASSSSRGVYEQYF
TRBV2	TRBD1	few	TRBJ1-5	TGTGCCAGCAGTGCACAGGGGACTTCAAATCAGCCCCAGCATTTT	CASSAQGTSNQPQHF
TRBV4-1	.	.	TRBJ2-1	TGCGCCAGCAGCCCCTCCTACAATGAGCAGTTCTTC	CASSPSYNEQFF
TRBV18	.	few	TRBJ1-3	TGTGCCAGCTCACCCCAGGGTTCGGCTGGAAACACCATATATTTT	CASSPQGSAGNTIYF
TRBV7-2	TRBD2	.	TRBJ2-1	TGTGCCAGCAGCTTTGCGGGGGGGTACAATGAGCAGTTCTTC	CASSFAGGYNEQFF
TRBV21-1	.	.	TRBJ2-4	TGTGCCAGCAGCTCTCTAGCCAAAAACATTCAGTACTTC	CASSSLAKNIQYF
TRBV15	TRBD1	once	TRBJ1-2	TGTGCCACCAGCAGAGCCGGTAATCATAACAGGGGGCCTGGCTACACCTTC	CATSRAGNHNRGPGYTF
TRBV18	.	.	TRBJ1-3	TGTGCCAGCTCACCCCCCCGAGGGGTTGACGGAAACACCATATATTTT	CASSPPRGVDGNTIYF
TRBV6-5	.	.	TRBJ2-7	TGTGCCAGTGGGGCTAGCGTATCCTACGAGCAGTACTTC	CASGASVSYEQYF
TRBV2	.	.	TRBJ2-2	TGTGCCAGCAGCCCCGAAATCACCGGGGAGCTGTTTTTT	CASSPEITGELFF
TRBV2	TRBD1	.	TRBJ2-1	TGTGCCAGCAGAGGACAGGGAACCTTTAGACAGCAGTTCTTC	CASRGQGTFRQQFF
TRBV5-4	.	.	TRBJ1-1	TGTGCCAGCAGCTTCTCTGGGGGGGGAGGTGGAGCTTTCTTT	CASSFSGGGGGAFF
TRBV5-1	TRBD2	.	TRBJ2-3	TGCGCCAGCAGCCGCACTAGCGGGAGGGACGTTACGCAGTATTTT	CASSRTSGRDVTQYF
TRBV4-1	.	.	TRBJ2-2	TGCGCCAGCAGCCAGTGGAGTGGGCCCGGGGAGCTGTTTTTT	CASSQWSGPGELFF
TRBV6-1	.	.	TRBJ1-1	TGTGCCAGCAGTGAACTGCTCTTGGGACGAAGAGCTTTCTTT	CASSELLLGRRAFF
TRBV7-9	.	.	TRBJ1-1	TGTGCCAGCAGCTTAACAGGGAGGATGAACACTGAAGCTTTCTTT	CASSLTGRMNTEAFF
TRBV5-1	.	.	TRBJ2-1	TGCGCCAGCAGCTCTCGACAGACACAATACAATGAGCAGTTCTTC	CASSSRQTQYNEQFF
TRBV28	.	.	TRBJ1-4	TGTGCCAGCCGCAGGGTTTGGTCTAATGAAAAACTGTTTTTT	CASRRVWSNEKLFF
TRBV9	TRBD1	.	TRBJ2-6	TGTGCCAGCAGCCTGACCACAGGGGCTGGGGCCAACGTCCTGACTTTC	CASSLTTGAGANVLTF
TRBV5-1	.	.	TRBJ2-1	TGCGCCAGCAGCCGGGAGCCCTTCTCCGATGAGCAGTTCTTC	CASSREPFSDEQFF
TRBV20-1	.	.	TRBJ2-5	TGCAGTGCTAGAGGCTCCGAGCGGGCCAACTTC	CSARGSERANF
TRBV5-8	TRBD1	.	TRBJ2-7	TGTGCCAGCAGCTTGGGAACCGACAGGGTACAGTACTTC	CASSLGTDRVQYF
TRBV5-1	TRBD2	.	TRBJ2-1	TGCGCCAGCAGCTTGGCAGATGGGGCTAGCGGGAGGAGCTCCTACAATGAGCAGTTCTTC	CASSLADGASGRSSYNEQFF
TRBV5-1	TRBD2	.	TRBJ2-1	TGCGCCAGCCGGGTTGGGACTAGTTCGTATGAGCAGTTCTTC	CASRVGTSSYEQFF
TRBV9	.	many	TRBJ2-6	TGTGCCAGCAGCGTTCTGATTCCCTCTGGGGCCAACGTCCTGACTTTC	CASSVLIPSGANVLTF
TRBV7-8	.	.	TRBJ2-7	TGTGCCAGCAGCCCCCCAGTTTCCTACGAGCAGTACTTC	CASSPPVSYEQYF
TRBV28	.	.	TRBJ1-4	TGTGCCAGCAGTTTAAGGGGGGTGGGCGCGTATGAAAAACTGTTTTTT	CASSLRGVGAYEKLFF
TRBV7-2	TRBD2	.	TRBJ2-1	TGTGCCAGCAGCAAGGGGACTAGCGGATACAATGAGCAGTTCTTC	CASSKGTSGYNEQFF
TRBV18	.	once	TRBJ2-7	TGTGCCAGCTCTCTCTACCGGGGGCAGGACGAGCAGTACTTC	CASSLYRGQDEQYF
TRBV7-9	TRBD2	.	TRBJ2-3	TGTGCCAGCAGATATCCGACTAGCGGGAACACAGATACGCAGTATTTT	CASRYPTSGNTDTQYF